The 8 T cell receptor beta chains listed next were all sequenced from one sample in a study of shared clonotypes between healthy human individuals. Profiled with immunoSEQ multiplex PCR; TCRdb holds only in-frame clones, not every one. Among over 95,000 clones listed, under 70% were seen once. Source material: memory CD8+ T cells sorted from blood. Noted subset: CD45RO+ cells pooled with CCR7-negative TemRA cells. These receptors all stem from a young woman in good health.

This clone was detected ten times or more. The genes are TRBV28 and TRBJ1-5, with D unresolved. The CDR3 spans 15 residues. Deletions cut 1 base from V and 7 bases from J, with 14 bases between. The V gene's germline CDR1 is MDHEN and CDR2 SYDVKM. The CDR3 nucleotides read TGTGCCAGCAGTTTATCCGCCGGTCTGCGGCAGCCCCAGCATTTT. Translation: CASSLSAGLRQPQHF. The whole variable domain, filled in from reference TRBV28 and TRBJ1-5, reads DVKVTQSSRYLVKRTGEKVFLECVQDMDHENMFWYRQDPGLGLRLIYFSYDVKMKEKGDIPEGYSVSREKKERFSLILESASTNQTSMYLCASSLSAGLRQPQHFGDGTRLSIL.

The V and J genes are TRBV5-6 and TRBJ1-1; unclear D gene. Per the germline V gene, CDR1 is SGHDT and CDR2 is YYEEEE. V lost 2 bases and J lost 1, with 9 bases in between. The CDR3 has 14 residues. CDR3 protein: CASSLAGWNTEAFF. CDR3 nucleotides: TGTGCCAGCAGCTTAGCTGGGTGGAACACTGAAGCTTTCTTT.

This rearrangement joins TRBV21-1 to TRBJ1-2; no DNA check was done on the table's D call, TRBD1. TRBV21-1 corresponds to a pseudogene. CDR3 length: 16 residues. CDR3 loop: CASSTVRQGRNYGYTF. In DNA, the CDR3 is TGTGCCAGCAGCACCGTAAGACAGGGGCGTAACTATGGCTACACCTTC.

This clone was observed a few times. In DNA, the CDR3 is TGTGCCAGCTCACCGGATACCCTAGGCGAGCAGTACTTC. It encodes CASSPDTLGEQYF. V is TRBV18 and J is TRBJ2-7, with D uncertain. Trimming took 3 bases from V and 6 from J, leaving 12 bases between them. The CDR3 is made up of 13 amino acids. Germline V gene data show CDR1 as KGHSH and CDR2 as LQKENI.

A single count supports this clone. Written as DNA, the CDR3 is TGTGCCAGCTCACAGGGACAGTCCACTGAAGCTTTCTTT. Amino acid sequence: CASSQGQSTEAFF. The chain carries TRBV18 and TRBJ1-1; 7 positions match TRBD1. The CDR3 spans 13 residues. Germline trimming cut 4 bases from V and 4 bases from J; bases unmatched to any gene: 3. The V gene's germline CDR1 is KGHSH and CDR2 LQKENI.

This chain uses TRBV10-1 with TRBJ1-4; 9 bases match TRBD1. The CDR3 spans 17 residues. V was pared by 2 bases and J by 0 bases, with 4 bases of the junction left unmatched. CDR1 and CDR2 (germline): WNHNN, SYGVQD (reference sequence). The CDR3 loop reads CASSELQGASTNEKLFF. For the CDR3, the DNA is TGCGCCAGCAGTGAGCTACAGGGGGCGTCAACTAATGAAAAACTGTTTTTT.

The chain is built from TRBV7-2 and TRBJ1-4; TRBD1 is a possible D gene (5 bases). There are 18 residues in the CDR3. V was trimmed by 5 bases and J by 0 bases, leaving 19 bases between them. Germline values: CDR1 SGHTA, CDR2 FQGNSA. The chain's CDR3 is CASSTPKGTEPTNEKLFF. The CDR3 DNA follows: TGTGCCAGCAGCACCCCGAAAGGGACGGAGCCAACTAATGAAAAACTGTTTTTT.

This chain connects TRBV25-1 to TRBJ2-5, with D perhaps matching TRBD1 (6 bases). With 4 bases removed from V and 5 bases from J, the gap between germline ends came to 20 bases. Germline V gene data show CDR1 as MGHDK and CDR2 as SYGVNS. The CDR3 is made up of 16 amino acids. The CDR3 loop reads CASSVSGPGVRETQYF. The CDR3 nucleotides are TGTGCCAGCAGTGTTTCGGGGCCAGGGGTGAGGGAGACCCAGTACTTC.